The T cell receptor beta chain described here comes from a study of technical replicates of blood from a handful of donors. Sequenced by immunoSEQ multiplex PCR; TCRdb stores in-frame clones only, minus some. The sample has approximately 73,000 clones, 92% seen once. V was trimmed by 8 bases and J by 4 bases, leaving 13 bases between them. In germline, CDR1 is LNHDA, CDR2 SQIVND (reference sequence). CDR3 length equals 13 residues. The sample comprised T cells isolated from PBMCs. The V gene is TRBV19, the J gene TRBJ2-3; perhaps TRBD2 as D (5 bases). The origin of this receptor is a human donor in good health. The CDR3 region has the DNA TGTGCCAGTCGAAACCGGGAAGCAGATACGCAGTATTTT. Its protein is CASRNREADTQYF.